This is a list of T cell receptor beta chains from one sample in a study of T cells in Graves' hyperthyroidism and ophthalmopathy. TCRdb passed the multiplex PCR reads through MiXCR, listing each CDR3 protein once. The sample contains 700,000 or so distinct CDR3 sequences, about 14% of which appear only once. Sequencing was carried out using blood. The receptors originated from a woman aged 45 to 65 with Graves' ophthalmopathy. CDR3s include the opening cysteine and the closing phenylalanine or tryptophan. A D gene is named only where the DNA matches it firmly. Clone size is not always given. Where it is, it says once, few, many or a class for expanded clones.

size	V	J	D	CDR3	DNA
many	TRBV9	TRBJ2-5	.	CASSVFSRNQETQYF	TGTGCCAGCAGCGTCTTCTCGCGAAATCAAGAGACCCAGTACTTC
few	TRBV20-1	TRBJ2-5	TRBD2	CSVSPLAGIVETQYF	TGCAGTGTATCTCCGCTAGCGGGAATCGTGGAGACCCAGTACTTC
many	TRBV20-1	TRBJ2-7	TRBD1	CSASGTDDYEQYF	TGCAGTGCTAGCGGGACAGATGATTACGAGCAGTACTTC
.	TRBV12-3/TRBV12-4	TRBJ2-1	.	CASSRRGWKLDNEQFF	TGTGCCAGCAGCCGTAGGGGATGGAAGCTGGACAATGAGCAGTTCTTC
.	TRBV19	TRBJ2-2	.	CASSGTGITGELFF	TGTGCCAGTAGCGGTACAGGGATCACCGGGGAGCTGTTTTTT
many	TRBV2	TRBJ2-7	TRBD1	CASNQGTEDYEQYF	TGTGCCAGCAATCAAGGGACAGAGGACTACGAGCAGTACTTC
few	TRBV12-3/TRBV12-4	TRBJ2-7	TRBD2	CASSFYGTSGKGGQYF	TGTGCCAGCAGTTTTTACGGGACTAGCGGCAAGGGTGGGCAGTACTTC
many	TRBV24-1	TRBJ1-5	.	CATSDSGTGHSNQPQHF	TGTGCCACCAGTGATTCAGGCACCGGTCATAGCAATCAGCCCCAGCATTTT
.	TRBV4-2	TRBJ2-7	.	CASSRDFAYEQYF	TGTGCCAGCAGCCGAGATTTTGCCTACGAGCAGTACTTC
few	TRBV19	TRBJ2-1	TRBD1	CASSIGTGVLNEQFF	TGTGCCAGTAGTATCGGGACAGGGGTATTAAATGAGCAGTTCTTC
many	TRBV30	TRBJ1-1	TRBD1	CAWSSLGGRSTEAFF	TGCGCCTGGAGTTCTTTAGGGGGCCGGAGCACTGAAGCTTTCTTT
many	TRBV7-2	TRBJ2-7	TRBD1	CASSSRTGSYEQYF	TGTGCCAGCAGCTCCAGGACAGGGTCCTACGAGCAGTACTTC
.	TRBV19	TRBJ2-1	.	CASSKGQLNYNEQFF	TGTGCCAGTAGTAAAGGACAGCTGAATTACAATGAGCAGTTCTTC
.	TRBV7-2	TRBJ1-2	.	CASSSDSTSGYGYTF	TGTGCCAGCAGCTCCGATAGCACTTCCGGCTATGGCTACACCTTC
.	TRBV11-1	TRBJ2-3	TRBD1	CASSSGTGAGDTQYF	TGTGCCAGCAGCTCGGGGACAGGGGCAGGGGATACGCAGTATTTT
many	TRBV7-2	TRBJ2-1	.	CASSLRRDTYNEQFF	TGTGCCAGCAGCTTAAGGCGGGACACTTACAATGAGCAGTTCTTC
many	TRBV28	TRBJ2-7	TRBD1	CASSFPDRVAYEQYF	TGTGCCAGCAGTTTCCCCGACAGGGTGGCCTACGAGCAGTACTTC
many	TRBV30	TRBJ2-2	.	CAWSVNTGELFF	TGTGCCTGGAGTGTGAACACCGGGGAGCTGTTTTTT
many	TRBV20-1	TRBJ2-4	TRBD2	CSAPNTGTSGRPNIQYF	TGCAGTGCTCCGAACACCGGGACTAGCGGGAGACCAAACATTCAGTACTTC
many	TRBV6-1	TRBJ2-7	.	CASSDWVGGTGYEQYF	TGTGCCAGCAGTGATTGGGTTGGAGGCACGGGCTACGAGCAGTACTTC
many	TRBV7-2	TRBJ1-5	.	CASSLELGRSNQPQHF	TGTGCCAGCAGCTTAGAGCTGGGTCGCAGCAATCAGCCCCAGCATTTT
many	TRBV11-3	TRBJ1-1	TRBD1	CASSSARQGWAEAFF	TGTGCCAGCAGCTCGGCACGACAGGGTTGGGCTGAAGCTTTCTTT
.	TRBV6-5	TRBJ1-1	.	CASSYFPEGITEAFF	TGTGCCAGCAGTTACTTTCCAGAGGGGATTACTGAAGCTTTCTTT
many	TRBV7-2	TRBJ2-3	.	CASTGDSGGDTQYF	TGTGCCAGCACTGGAGACAGTGGGGGAGATACGCAGTATTTT
.	TRBV19	TRBJ2-3	TRBD1	CASSPEDRGSDTQYF	TGTGCCAGTAGTCCAGAGGACAGGGGGTCAGATACGCAGTATTTT
many	TRBV6-1	TRBJ1-5	.	CASTYLRGANQPQHF	TGTGCCAGCACCTACCTCAGGGGTGCCAATCAGCCCCAGCATTTT
few	TRBV28	TRBJ1-2	.	CASRSGTLATYGYTF	TGTGCCAGCCGATCCGGGACCCTCGCGACTTATGGCTACACCTTC
many	TRBV2	TRBJ2-7	.	CASSETSYSYEQYF	TGTGCCAGCAGTGAAACTAGCTACTCCTACGAGCAGTACTTC
.	TRBV5-4	TRBJ2-3	TRBD2	CASSLLTSRDTDTQYF	TGTGCCAGCAGCTTGTTGACTAGCCGCGACACAGATACGCAGTATTTT